The sequence of this TCR beta chain was determined in a study of blood T cell repertoires in COVID-19. Study-wide context: Collection of acute and convalescent COVID-19 samples took place in the United States, Italy and Spain. PBMCs, B-cell-depleted T cells, or T cells provided the cDNA or gDNA that made up the material.

Germline CDR1 MDHEN, CDR2 SYDVKM. The ends were cut back, 3 bases at V and 4 bases at J, with 9 bases in the middle. The CDR3 is 13 residues long. Original handling: Amplification of reference gene primers provided the estimated nucleated cell counts. Clones were sequenced by immunoSEQ multiplex PCR, and TCRdb holds only the in-frame ones, with some missing. Clone size and the V and J calls come from that table; the DNA yielded D and trimming. The repertoire holds roughly 170,000 clones, about 88% seen once, with 2.7% in the top ten. Sequencing was carried out using peripheral blood. The chain links TRBV28 to TRBJ1-1; D is unclear. The TCR sequence derives from a man aged 35 to 55 with active or convalescent COVID-19. In DNA, the CDR3 is TGTGCCAGCAGTTTTATGGTGAGCACTGAAGCTTTCTTT. Translation gives CASSFMVSTEAFF.